This TCR beta chain was documented in a study of beta chain features in type 1 diabetes. Across the study: Fewer than 140,000,000 sorted cells were examined across all samples.

The study, taken as a whole, reports: Shortening that was moderate but significant affected the TCRB CDR3s of Type 1 diabetes patients in all four CD4+ subsets. Compared with healthy donors, patients appeared to share more similar naive, central memory and regulatory TCRB repertoires.

Reverse transcription of all isolated RNA meant that expressed TCRB transcripts were sequenced. TCRdb's table, derived via immunoSEQ multiplex PCR, lists solely in-frame clones and lacks some. Among roughly 160,000 clones listed, roughly 8% were seen once. This clone was counted only a few times. Its antigen is unidentified. From germline, CDR1 is SGHTA and CDR2 FQGNSA. The V gene lost 5 bases and the J gene lost 8 bases, with 10 bases spanning the gap. CDR3 length: 12 amino acids. The sequenced material came from central memory CD4+ T cells from blood. The chain uses TRBV7-2 and TRBJ1-5; no reliable D call. The origin of this receptor is a man aged 18 to 29 with type 1 diabetes. CDR3 sequence (DNA): TGTGCCAGCAGCCGTCTCGGAGAGCCCCAGCATTTT. Encoded protein: CASSRLGEPQHF.